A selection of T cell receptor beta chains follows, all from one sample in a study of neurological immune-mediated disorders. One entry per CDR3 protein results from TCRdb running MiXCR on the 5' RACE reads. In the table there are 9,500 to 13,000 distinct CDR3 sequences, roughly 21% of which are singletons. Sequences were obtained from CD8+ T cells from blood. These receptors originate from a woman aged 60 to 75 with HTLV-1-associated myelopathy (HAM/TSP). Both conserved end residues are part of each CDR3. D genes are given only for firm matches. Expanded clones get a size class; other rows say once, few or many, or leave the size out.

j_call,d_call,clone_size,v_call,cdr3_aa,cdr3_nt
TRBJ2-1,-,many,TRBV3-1,CASSQLGSVEQFF,TGTGCCAGCAGCCAGTTAGGGAGCGTTGAGCAGTTCTTC
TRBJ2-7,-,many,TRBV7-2,CASSSSRIPLHEQYF,TGTGCCAGCAGCTCTTCCAGAATTCCCCTCCACGAGCAGTACTTC
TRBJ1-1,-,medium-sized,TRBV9,CASSVDVFHTEAFF,TGTGCCAGCAGCGTAGACGTATTCCACACTGAAGCTTTCTTT
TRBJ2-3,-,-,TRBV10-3,CAIRGRTDTQYF,TGTGCCATCAGGGGGAGAACAGATACGCAGTATTTT
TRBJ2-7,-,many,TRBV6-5,CASSPREQYF,TGTGCCAGCAGCCCCCGCGAGCAGTACTTC
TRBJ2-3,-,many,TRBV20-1,CSARDIGEVADTQYF,TGCAGTGCTAGAGATATTGGGGAGGTGGCAGATACGCAGTATTTT
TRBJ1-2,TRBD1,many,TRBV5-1,CASSHRPGQGNGYTF,TGCGCCAGCAGCCATAGACCGGGACAGGGAAATGGCTACACCTTC
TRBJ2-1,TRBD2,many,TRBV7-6,CASSPWAGGAWNEQFF,TGTGCCAGCAGCCCCTGGGCGGGGGGGGCTTGGAATGAGCAGTTCTTC
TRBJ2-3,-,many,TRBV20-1,CSARDGGGSSTDTQYF,TGCAGTGCTAGAGATGGGGGGGGCTCTAGCACAGATACGCAGTATTTT
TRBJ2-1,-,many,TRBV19,CASSWTASSYNEQFF,TGTGCCAGTAGTTGGACTGCCAGCTCCTACAATGAGCAGTTCTTC
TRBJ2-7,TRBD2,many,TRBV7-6,CASSLDPLAAYEQYF,TGTGCCAGCAGCTTAGATCCCCTAGCGGCTTACGAGCAGTACTTC
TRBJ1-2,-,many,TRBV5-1,CASSHLPGHWDYGYTF,TGCGCCAGCAGCCACCTCCCGGGACACTGGGACTATGGCTACACCTTC
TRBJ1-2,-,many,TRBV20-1,CSASQFPDDYGYTF,TGCAGTGCTAGTCAATTTCCGGACGACTATGGCTACACCTTC
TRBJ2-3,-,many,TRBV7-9,CASSFFPDTQYF,TGTGCCAGCAGCTTCTTCCCGGATACGCAGTATTTT
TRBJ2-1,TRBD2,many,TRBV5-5,CASSSVGGGGADEQFF,TGTGCCAGCAGCTCAGTGGGAGGCGGGGGGGCCGATGAGCAGTTCTTC
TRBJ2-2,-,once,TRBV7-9,CASRGTGELFF,TGTGCCAGCAGGGGCACCGGGGAGCTGTTTTTT
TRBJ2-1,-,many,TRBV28,CASSLKQARVEDEQFF,TGTGCCAGCAGTTTAAAACAGGCCAGGGTAGAGGATGAGCAGTTCTTC
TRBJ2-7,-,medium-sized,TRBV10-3,CAISEGGPRSYEQYF,TGTGCCATCAGTGAGGGAGGTCCGCGGTCTTACGAGCAGTACTTC
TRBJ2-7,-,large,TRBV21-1,CASSKVHQRTYEQYF,TGTGCCAGCAGCAAAGTTCACCAACGAACCTACGAGCAGTACTTC